Listed here are 20 T cell receptor beta chains from one sample, sequenced in a study of blood T cell repertoires in COVID-19. Sequenced by immunoSEQ multiplex PCR; TCRdb stores in-frame clones only, minus some. The profile covers about 480,000 clones, with 80% to 90% appearing a single time and roughly 1% taken by the ten largest. The sample taken for sequencing was peripheral blood. Receptors originate from a man younger than 30 with COVID-19, enrolled during active disease.

The V and J genes are TRBV4-1 and TRBJ1-1; the D is unclear. Trimming removed 6 bases at V and 4 bases at J, with 12 bases between. The CDR3 covers 13 residues. The germline V gene has CDR1 MGHRA and CDR2 YSYEKL. The CDR3 spells CASRIGRTTEAFF. CDR3 nucleotide sequence: TGCGCCAGCAGGATTGGGAGGACCACTGAAGCTTTCTTT.

This clone was found once. This rearrangement joins TRBV27 to TRBJ1-1; 7 nucleotides match TRBD1. The CDR3 consists of 15 residues. V lost 5 bases to trimming and J lost 4 bases; unmatched junction nucleotides: 10. Germline lookup yields CDR1 MNHEY and CDR2 SMNVEV (reference sequence). The CDR3 nucleotides read TGTGCCAGCAGTCCCCGGGACAGAGGATTCACTGAAGCTTTCTTT. Translating it yields CASSPRDRGFTEAFF.

V is TRBV4-2 and J is TRBJ1-4, with D tentatively TRBD1 (5 bases). CDR1 LGHNA and CDR2 YNFKEQ come from the germline V gene. CDR3 length equals 14 residues. The V gene lost 3 bases and the J gene lost 4 bases, with 9 bases spanning the gap. CDR3 DNA: TGTGCCAGCAGCCAGGGACTGAATAATGAAAAACTGTTTTTT. The encoded protein is CASSQGLNNEKLFF.

The V gene is TRBV2, the J gene TRBJ1-2; no definite D call. Germline-derived CDR1 and CDR2 are SNHLY and FYNNEI. V was clipped by 2 bases and J by 1 base, with 5 bases between them. This CDR3 comprises 13 residues. Here the CDR3 reads CASSESHNYGYTF. CDR3 in DNA: TGTGCCAGCAGTGAAAGCCATAACTATGGCTACACCTTC.

This clone was recorded once. The chain uses TRBV25-1 and TRBJ2-3, with D possibly matching TRBD2 (6 bases). Per the germline V gene, CDR1 is MGHDK and CDR2 is SYGVNS. This CDR3 contains 14 residues. Trimming took 7 bases from V and 2 from J, leaving 13 bases between them. Written as DNA, the CDR3 is TGTGCCAGCAATCCTGGACTAATCACAGATACGCAGTATTTT. Translation: CASNPGLITDTQYF.

The rearrangement links TRBV11-1 to TRBJ2-7; the match to TRBD2 covers 14 bases. The germline V gene encodes CDR1 SGHAT and CDR2 FQDESV (reference sequence). J was trimmed by 7 bases and V by 4 bases; bases with no gene match: 6. The CDR3 totals 15 residues. The CDR3 DNA is TGTGCCAGCAGCTACGGACTAGCGGGAGGAAAAGAGCAGTACTTC. Amino acids: CASSYGLAGGKEQYF.

V usage is TRBV3-1 (or the pseudogene TRBV3-2) and J usage is TRBJ2-5; D is perhaps TRBD1 (7 bases). The germline CDR1 and CDR2 sequences are LGHDT and YNNKEL (reference sequence). V was trimmed by 0 bases and J by 1 base, leaving 15 bases between them. CDR3 length: 17 amino acids. CDR3 DNA: TGTGCCAGCAGCCAAGATCCCCCAGGGGGGACCCAAGAGACCCAGTACTTC. It yields the protein CASSQDPPGGTQETQYF.

The J gene is TRBJ2-5, the V gene TRBV6-5; 8 nucleotides line up with TRBD2. V lost 4 bases, J lost 4 bases, and 8 bases stayed unmatched. CDR3 length: 15 amino acids. The germline gives CDR1 MNHEY, CDR2 SVGAGI. CDR3 DNA sequence: TGTGCCAGCAGTTCCTCGCTAGCGGGCCCAGAGACCCAGTACTTC. It specifies CASSSSLAGPETQYF.

Comment on this clone: This same CDR3 is encoded by further DNA sequences in the sample. This chain connects TRBV7-9 to TRBJ1-3; D remains ambiguous. Germline V lookup: CDR1 SEHNR, CDR2 FQNEAQ (reference sequence). V shed 2 bases and J shed 0 bases, with 8 bases lying between them. This CDR3 spans 15 amino acids. The CDR3 loop is CASSLTVNSGNTIYF. The CDR3, as DNA: TGTGCCAGCAGCTTAACAGTAAACTCTGGAAACACCATATATTTT.

A few counts support this clone. J is TRBJ1-1 and V is TRBV2; D unresolved. The germline V gene has CDR1 SNHLY and CDR2 FYNNEI. V lost 6 bases and J 0 bases, leaving 11 bases between the germline ends. There are 14 residues in the CDR3. The CDR3 DNA sequence: TGTGCCAGCAGCGCAACAGAGATGAACACTGAAGCTTTCTTT. Translating gives CASSATEMNTEAFF.

The chain carries TRBV11-3 and TRBJ2-2; a weak D match, TRBD1 (5 bases). V gave up 0 bases and J gave up 6 bases, with 11 bases separating them. The CDR3 spans 15 residues. Per the germline V gene, CDR1 is SGHNT and CDR2 is YENEEA. The CDR3 nucleotides are TGTGCCAGCAGCTTAGACAGGGTGAAGGCCGGGGAGCTGTTTTTT. Its protein product is CASSLDRVKAGELFF. Full variable domain (remainder filled in from reference TRBV11-3 and TRBJ2-2): EAGVVQSPRYKIIEKKQPVAFWCNPISGHNTLYWYLQNLGQGPELLIRYENEEAVDDSQLPKDRFSAERLKGVDSTLKIQPAELGDSAVYLCASSLDRVKAGELFFGEGSRLTVL.

The V call is TRBV14, the J call TRBJ2-1; the match to TRBD2 covers 7 bases. From germline, CDR1 is SGHDN and CDR2 FVKESK. V lost 4 bases to trimming and J lost 4 bases; unmatched junction nucleotides: 4. This CDR3 has 14 amino acids. CDR3 protein: CASSPGLLYNEQFF. DNA of the CDR3: TGTGCCAGCAGCCCGGGACTACTTTACAATGAGCAGTTCTTC.

The chain has TRBV7-2 and TRBJ2-7, with 8 bases matching TRBD2. The CDR3 spans 19 residues. Trimming at V came to 5 bases and at J to 0 bases, leaving 18 bases not matched to a gene. Germline V lookup: CDR1 SGHTA, CDR2 FQGNSA. The CDR3 region has the DNA TGTGCCAGCAGCCCGAAAACTGACGGGTTGGGACTAGTCTCCTACGAGCAGTACTTC. It yields the protein CASSPKTDGLGLVSYEQYF.

The rearrangement uses TRBV11-2 and TRBJ1-5, with no clear D. Germline CDR1 is SGHAT and CDR2 is FQNNGV. The ends were cut back, 1 base at V and 3 bases at J, with 7 bases in the middle. The CDR3 runs to 14 residues. The CDR3 region has the DNA TGTGCCAGCAGCTTAGGGGCCCACAATCAGCCCCAGCATTTT. This translates into CASSLGAHNQPQHF.

The chain carries TRBV7-2 and TRBJ2-1; TRBD2 matches at 10 bases. Germline V gene sequence: CDR1 SGHTA, CDR2 FQGNSA. V lost 5 bases and J lost 6; bases outside the gene matches: 7. The CDR3 runs 15 residues. CDR3 DNA: TGTGCCAGCAGCCCTCTAGCGGGGGCGACCAATGAGCAGTTCTTC. This sequence encodes CASSPLAGATNEQFF.

The chain carries TRBV11-2 and TRBJ2-7; the match to TRBD1 covers 7 bases. Germline values: CDR1 SGHAT, CDR2 FQNNGV. Germline trimming cut 8 bases from V and 0 bases from J; bases unmatched to any gene: 1. The CDR3 contains 12 residues. Written as DNA, the CDR3 is TGTGCCAGCGAGGGGGCCTCCTACGAGCAGTACTTC. It encodes CASEGASYEQYF.

The V call is TRBV11-2, the J call TRBJ2-1, with a tentative D call TRBD2 (5 bases). This CDR3 contains 14 residues. The ends were cut back, 8 bases at V and 2 bases at J, with 13 bases in the middle. CDR1 is SGHAT and CDR2 is FQNNGV in the germline V gene. In nucleotides, the CDR3 is TGTGCCAGCGGACGGGGTAGAACCTACAATGAGCAGTTCTTC. Protein product: CASGRGRTYNEQFF.

V and J are TRBV6-6 and TRBJ1-1; 7 bases line up with TRBD1. The CDR3 extends over 15 amino acids. Germline loops: CDR1 MNHNY, CDR2 SVGAGI (reference sequence). V lost 2 bases, J lost 1 base, and 4 bases stayed unmatched. The CDR3 region has the DNA TGTGCCAGCAGTTACAGGGGGCCATCGAACACTGAAGCTTTCTTT. Amino acids: CASSYRGPSNTEAFF.

This clone appeared a single time. The V gene is TRBV7-9, the J gene TRBJ2-1; the match to TRBD2 covers 10 bases. Germline V gives CDR1 SEHNR, CDR2 FQNEAQ (reference sequence). CDR3 length equals 16 residues. The V gene end was trimmed by 3 bases and the J gene end by 8 bases; junction bases not matched to a gene: 10. CDR3 sequence reads: CASSLALAGVVDEQFF. The DNA of the CDR3 is TGTGCCAGCAGCTTGGCGCTAGCGGGAGTTGTGGATGAGCAGTTCTTC.

This chain links TRBV14 with TRBJ2-3; 7 nucleotides agree with TRBD1. The CDR3 runs 15 residues. Germline V gene lookup returns CDR1 SGHDN and CDR2 FVKESK. With V trimmed by 4 bases and J by 2 bases, 6 bases remained unmatched. CDR3 DNA: TGTGCCAGCAGCCCGAACAGGGGACCCACAGATACGCAGTATTTT. Translated, it gives CASSPNRGPTDTQYF.